The 9 T cell receptor beta chains given below trace back to one sample, sequenced in a study of beta chain features in type 1 diabetes. Sequenced material consisted of expressed TCRB transcripts (all of the isolated RNA was reverse transcribed). TCRdb's table, derived via immunoSEQ multiplex PCR, lists solely in-frame clones and lacks some. The sample lists hundreds of thousands of clones, 68% occurring once. Sequenced sample: naive CD4+ T cells from blood. The origin of the receptors is a man aged 30 to 39 in good health.

V usage is TRBV20-1 and J usage is TRBJ1-5; perhaps TRBD1 as D (6 bases). There are 10 residues in the CDR3. The V gene lost 5 bases and the J gene lost 10 bases, with 9 bases spanning the gap. From germline, CDR1 is DFQATT and CDR2 SNEGSKA (reference sequence). CDR3: CSAGRGPQHF. The CDR3 DNA follows: TGCAGTGCTGGCAGGGGACCCCAGCATTTT.

V and J are TRBV4-1 and TRBJ2-7, with D possibly being TRBD1 (5 bases). The CDR3 is 13 amino acids. V lost 0 bases to trimming and J lost 6 bases, with 9 bases between them. Per the germline V gene, CDR1 is MGHRA and CDR2 is YSYEKL. The CDR3: CASSQDPGFEQYF. The CDR3 bases are TGCGCCAGCAGCCAAGATCCAGGGTTCGAGCAGTACTTC.

The gene calls are TRBV5-4 and TRBJ2-5; D gene uncertain. Per germline, CDR1 SGHNT and CDR2 YYREEE (reference sequence). V lost 0 bases and J lost 4, with 1 base in between. CDR3 size: 11 residues. The CDR3 nucleotides are TGTGCCAGCAGCTTGGTAGAGACCCAGTACTTC. Its translation: CASSLVETQYF.

The chain joins TRBV7-2 to TRBJ1-1; the D gene is possibly TRBD1 (5 bases). CDR1 and CDR2 from the germline V gene are SGHTA and FQGNSA. V was clipped by 2 bases and J by 1 base, with 11 bases between them. There are 15 residues in the CDR3. CDR3: CASSLLGHANTEAFF. DNA for the CDR3: TGTGCCAGCAGCTTACTAGGACACGCGAACACTGAAGCTTTCTTT.

This clone was recorded a few times. CDR3 bases: TGTGCCTGGAGTAGGACTCAACAGCCCCAGCATTTT. As protein: CAWSRTQQPQHF. The chain links TRBV30 to TRBJ1-5; D call uncertain. V was cut by 2 bases and J by 7 bases, with 9 bases left in between. Germline CDR1 is GTSNPN and CDR2 is SVGIG (reference sequence). CDR3 length: 12 amino acids.

As regards this clone: This CDR3 is also generated by other DNA sequences in the sample. The genes are TRBV5-4 and TRBJ2-3; D is ambiguous. CDR1 SGHNT and CDR2 YYREEE come from the germline V gene (reference sequence). The CDR3 has 13 amino acids. V was clipped by 0 bases and J by 1 base, with 3 bases between them. CDR3 loop: CASSLVGTDTQYF. The CDR3 DNA follows: TGTGCCAGCAGCTTGGTCGGCACAGATACGCAGTATTTT.

The chain is built from TRBV2 and TRBJ2-3, with a tentative D call TRBD2 (6 bases). Trimming removed 4 bases from V and 0 bases from J, with 11 bases in between. Germline assignment: CDR1 SNHLY and CDR2 FYNNEI. The CDR3 totals 15 residues. CDR3 sequence reads: CASSAAGSSTDTQYF. The CDR3 nucleotides are TGTGCCAGCAGTGCCGCGGGGTCTAGCACAGATACGCAGTATTTT.

The CDR3, as DNA: TGTGCCAGCACCTCCTTAGTGGCGGGCAATCAGCCCCAGCATTTT. Its protein product is CASTSLVAGNQPQHF. J is TRBJ1-5 and V is TRBV25-1; no clear D gene. V was cut by 7 bases and J by 2 bases, with 15 bases left in between. This CDR3 comprises 15 residues. Looked up from germline, CDR1 is MGHDK and CDR2 is SYGVNS.

This clone has more than one count but fewer than ten. The chain joins TRBV27 to TRBJ2-1; 10 bases are a match to TRBD2. There are 14 residues in the CDR3. V was clipped by 4 bases and J by 10 bases; unmatched bases: 7. Looked up from germline, CDR1 is MNHEY and CDR2 is SMNVEV (reference sequence). CDR3 region: CASSWGTSEYEQFF. Written as DNA, the CDR3 is TGTGCCAGCAGTTGGGGGACTAGCGAATACGAGCAGTTCTTC.